The 4 T cell receptor beta chains presented below share a single source sample, sequenced in a study of T cell responses to AZD1222 COVID-19 vaccine. Sequencing used immunoSEQ multiplex PCR; TCRdb keeps in-frame clones, though not all of them. The sample has fewer than 120,000 clones; about 90% are singletons. The starting material was peripheral blood, obtained 28 days after the second AZD1222 dose. Receptor source: an adult who received the AZD1222 COVID-19 vaccine.

CDR3 protein: CASSRQGKRSGANVLTF. In DNA form, the CDR3 reads TGTGCCAGCAGTCGACAGGGGAAGCGCTCTGGGGCCAACGTCCTGACTTTC. V is TRBV2 and J is TRBJ2-6, with 8 positions matching TRBD1. The V and J ends lost 5 bases and 0 bases, in that order; junction bases with no gene match: 6. This CDR3 spans 17 amino acids. The germline gives CDR1 SNHLY, CDR2 FYNNEI. Full variable domain (remainder filled in from reference TRBV2 and TRBJ2-6): EPEVTQTPSHQVTQMGQEVILRCVPISNHLYFYWYRQILGQKVEFLVSFYNNEISEKSEIFDDQFSVERPDGSNFTLKIRSTKLEDSAMYFCASSRQGKRSGANVLTFGAGSRLTVL.

This clone was seen once. This chain links TRBV2 with TRBJ1-2, with 12 bases that match TRBD1. CDR1 SNHLY and CDR2 FYNNEI come from the germline V gene. The CDR3 is made up of 15 amino acids. Losses at the gene ends were 6 bases for V and 2 bases for J; bases not matched to a gene: 4. DNA of the CDR3: TGTGCCAGCAGCCCGGGACAGGGGGCGAACTATGGCTACACCTTC. Translated: CASSPGQGANYGYTF.

The chain uses TRBV18 and TRBJ1-4; 8 nucleotides align to TRBD1. The ends lost 6 bases at V and 7 bases at J; junction bases unmatched: 10. The germline V gene encodes CDR1 KGHSH and CDR2 LQKENI. This CDR3 is built from 15 residues. CDR3 bases: TGTGCCAGCTCTCCCCTCGGCAGGGGGCGTGAAAAACTGTTTTTT. This sequence encodes CASSPLGRGREKLFF.

V usage is TRBV19 and J usage is TRBJ2-1; the D gene is possibly TRBD2 (6 bases). CDR3 length: 14 residues. The germline V and J ends were trimmed by 9 bases and 7 bases, with 19 bases remaining between them. Per germline, CDR1 LNHDA and CDR2 SQIVND (reference sequence). CDR3 amino acids: CASQVSTSKNEQFF. The DNA for the CDR3 is TGTGCCAGCCAGGTCTCCACTAGCAAGAATGAGCAGTTCTTC.